These 6 T cell receptor beta chains share one sample of origin, sequenced in a study of blood T cell repertoires in COVID-19. Profiled with immunoSEQ multiplex PCR; TCRdb holds only in-frame clones, not every one. The sample records about 200,000 clones, about four fifths being singletons. Material for sequencing was peripheral blood. These receptors were taken from a woman older than 75 with COVID-19, enrolled during active disease.

V usage is TRBV19 and J usage is TRBJ1-2; 9 bases are a match to TRBD1. This CDR3 contains 17 residues. Germline V lookup: CDR1 LNHDA, CDR2 SQIVND (reference sequence). V shed 7 bases and J 5 bases; nucleotides not matched to a gene: 17. The DNA of the CDR3 is TGTGCCAGTACCCAACTCCGGGACAGGGAAGAGGGGTATGGCTACACCTTC. Translation: CASTQLRDREEGYGYTF. The entire variable domain, with the rest obtained from reference TRBV19 and TRBJ1-2, is as follows: DGGITQSPKYLFRKEGQNVTLSCEQNLNHDAMYWYRQDPGQGLRLIYYSQIVNDFQKGDIAEGYSVSREKKESFPLTVTSAQKNPTAFYLCASTQLRDREEGYGYTFGSGTRLTVV.

This clone has just a few counts. V usage is TRBV18 and J usage is TRBJ1-2; 7 nucleotides align to TRBD1. The trim removed 3 bases at V and 4 bases at J, leaving 5 bases unmatched. The CDR3 has 14 amino acids. Germline values: CDR1 KGHSH, CDR2 LQKENI. CDR3 DNA: TGTGCCAGCTCACCCGGGACAGAAGGCTATGGCTACACCTTC. It is translated as CASSPGTEGYGYTF.

V usage is TRBV18 and J usage is TRBJ2-3; 7 bases agree with TRBD2. The length of the CDR3 is 18 residues. With 3 bases clipped from V and 0 bases from J, the junction kept 12 bases outside the gene matches. Germline CDR1 is KGHSH and CDR2 is LQKENI. The CDR3 here is CASSPLGSAGVSTDTQYF. As DNA, the CDR3 is TGTGCCAGCTCACCCCTCGGGAGCGCGGGGGTTAGCACAGATACGCAGTATTTT.

This chain links TRBV7-9 with TRBJ2-3; D uncertain. This CDR3 has 14 residues. CDR1 is SEHNR, CDR2 FQNEAQ, per germline (reference sequence). The V and J ends lost 2 bases and 0 bases respectively, with 6 bases between them. The CDR3 nucleotides read TGTGCCAGCAGCTTATCCCTGAGCACAGATACGCAGTATTTT. Its translation: CASSLSLSTDTQYF.

This clone was observed a handful of times. This sequence joins TRBV7-6 and TRBJ2-2; D remains unclear. Germline V CDR1 and CDR2: SGHVS, FNYEAQ. The CDR3 covers 16 residues. The V gene lost 1 base and the J gene lost 2 bases, with 11 bases spanning the gap. CDR3 nucleotide sequence: TGTGCCAGCAGCTTAGGCCCTAGTGGCAACACCGGGGAGCTGTTTTTT. Protein product: CASSLGPSGNTGELFF.

V usage is TRBV18 and J usage is TRBJ1-2; 10 bases map to TRBD1. Germline V gives CDR1 KGHSH, CDR2 LQKENI. With V trimmed by 3 bases and J by 3 bases, 4 bases remained unmatched. This CDR3 contains 15 residues. The CDR3 nucleotides read TGTGCCAGCTCACCCGGGACAGGGGATGACTATGGCTACACCTTC. This sequence encodes CASSPGTGDDYGYTF.